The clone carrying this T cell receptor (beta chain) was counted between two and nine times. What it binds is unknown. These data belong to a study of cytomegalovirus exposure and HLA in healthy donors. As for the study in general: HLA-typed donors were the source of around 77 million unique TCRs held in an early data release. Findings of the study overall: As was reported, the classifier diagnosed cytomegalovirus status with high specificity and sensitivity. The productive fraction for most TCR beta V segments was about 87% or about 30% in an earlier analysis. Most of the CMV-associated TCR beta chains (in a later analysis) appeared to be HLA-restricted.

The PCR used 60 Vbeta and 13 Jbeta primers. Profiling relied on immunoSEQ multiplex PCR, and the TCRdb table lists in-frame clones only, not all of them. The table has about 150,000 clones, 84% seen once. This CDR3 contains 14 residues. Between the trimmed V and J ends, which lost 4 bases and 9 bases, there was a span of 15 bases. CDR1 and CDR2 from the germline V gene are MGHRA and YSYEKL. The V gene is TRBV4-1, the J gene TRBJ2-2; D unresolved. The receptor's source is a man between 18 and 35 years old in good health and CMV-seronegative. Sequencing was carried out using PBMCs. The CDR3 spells CASSPPVIGRELFF. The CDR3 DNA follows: TGCGCCAGCAGCCCCCCGGTTATTGGTAGGGAGCTGTTTTTT.